Following are 11 T cell receptor beta chains from one sample sequenced in a study of blood T cell repertoires in COVID-19. The protocol was immunoSEQ multiplex PCR, while the TCRdb copy is restricted to in-frame clones and leaves out a portion. The sample has roughly 440,000 clones, about 91% seen once. Sequenced: peripheral blood. The receptors were gathered from a woman aged 50 to 60 with COVID-19, enrolled during active disease.

J is TRBJ2-6 and V is TRBV3-1 (or the pseudogene TRBV3-2); tentatively, D is TRBD1 (6 bases). Trimming removed 0 bases from V and 4 bases from J, with 22 bases in between. Germline lookup yields CDR1 LGHDT and CDR2 YNNKEL (reference sequence). This CDR3 has 20 residues. The CDR3 DNA is TGTGCCAGCAGCCAAGAGTGGCAGGGGATACTTCTAGGCGGGGCCAACGTCCTGACTTTC. Encoded protein: CASSQEWQGILLGGANVLTF.

The chain links TRBV20-1 to TRBJ2-2; D possibly corresponds to TRBD1 (5 bases). Germline V gene sequence: CDR1 DFQATT, CDR2 SNEGSKA (reference sequence). V gave up 8 bases and J gave up 7 bases, with 11 bases separating them. The CDR3 is 11 residues long. The CDR3 sequence: CSSGWGGELFF. Here the CDR3 DNA reads TGCAGTTCAGGGTGGGGCGGGGAGCTGTTTTTT.

With regard to this clone: Different DNA sequences within this sample yield the same CDR3. The chain couples TRBV7-9 to TRBJ1-1; D is ambiguous. The CDR3 spans 12 residues. From germline, CDR1 is SEHNR and CDR2 FQNEAQ (reference sequence). V was pared by 4 bases and J by 5 bases, with 8 bases between. The CDR3 region is CASSSPSTEAFF. CDR3 DNA: TGTGCCAGCAGCTCCCCTTCGACTGAAGCTTTCTTT.

V usage is TRBV4-1 and J usage is TRBJ2-1; possibly TRBD1 for D (5 bases). The CDR3 contains 13 residues. The germline V gene encodes CDR1 MGHRA and CDR2 YSYEKL. The ends were cut back, 3 bases at V and 9 bases at J, with 12 bases in the middle. CDR3: CASSHRVGFEQFF. As DNA, the CDR3 is TGCGCCAGCAGCCACAGGGTCGGATTTGAGCAGTTCTTC.

The chain is built from TRBV19 and TRBJ1-5, with a tentative D call TRBD1 (5 bases). Germline CDR1 LNHDA, CDR2 SQIVND (reference sequence). V was trimmed by 5 bases and J by 7 bases, leaving 15 bases between them. CDR3 length: 14 amino acids. The CDR3 DNA reads as TGTGCCAGTAGTTTTCAGGGAGGAAGGCAGCCCCAGCATTTT. Translation: CASSFQGGRQPQHF.

The chain carries TRBV2 and TRBJ2-7; 9 nucleotides agree with TRBD1. The CDR3 is 16 amino acids. Trimming removed 4 bases from V and 3 bases from J; junction bases left unmatched: 10. Germline assignment: CDR1 SNHLY and CDR2 FYNNEI. CDR3 protein: CASSVLSGTGSYEQYF. The CDR3 DNA follows: TGTGCCAGCAGTGTATTGTCCGGGACAGGGAGCTACGAGCAGTACTTC.

V gene TRBV2 combines with J gene TRBJ2-5; D is unresolved. CDR1 is SNHLY and CDR2 is FYNNEI in the germline V gene. Between the trimmed V and J ends, which lost 5 bases and 4 bases, there was a span of 14 bases. This CDR3 has 14 residues. This CDR3 reads CASSPPPGGETQYF. CDR3 in DNA: TGTGCCAGCAGTCCCCCGCCAGGTGGAGAGACCCAGTACTTC.

The V gene is TRBV19, the J gene TRBJ2-3; TRBD2 agrees at 9 bases. Germline CDR1 is LNHDA and CDR2 is SQIVND (reference sequence). V lost 5 bases to trimming and J lost 3 bases; unmatched junction nucleotides: 9. The CDR3 length is 16 residues. The CDR3, as DNA: TGTGCCAGTAGTCCTTGGGCGGGGGGGCAAACAGATACGCAGTATTTT. It yields the protein CASSPWAGGQTDTQYF.

The chain joins TRBV2 to TRBJ2-7, with D hard to call. Between the trimmed V and J ends, which lost 6 bases and 7 bases, there was a span of 16 bases. The germline CDR1 and CDR2 sequences are SNHLY and FYNNEI. The CDR3 spans 13 residues. CDR3 loop: CASSELGLLEQYF. The CDR3 nucleotides read TGTGCCAGCAGCGAGTTGGGCTTACTTGAGCAGTACTTC. Complete variable domain (other parts from reference TRBV2 and TRBJ2-7): EPEVTQTPSHQVTQMGQEVILRCVPISNHLYFYWYRQILGQKVEFLVSFYNNEISEKSEIFDDQFSVERPDGSNFTLKIRSTKLEDSAMYFCASSELGLLEQYFGPGTRLTVT.

The CDR3 protein is CASSFNTGSSYNEQFF. CDR3 DNA: TGCGCCAGCAGCTTTAACACTGGGAGCTCCTACAATGAGCAGTTCTTC. The chain uses TRBV5-1 and TRBJ2-1; TRBD2 might be the D (5 bases). Per the germline V gene, CDR1 is SGHRS and CDR2 is YFSETQ. The CDR3 contains 16 residues. V gave up 2 bases and J gave up 0 bases, with 12 bases separating them.

The chain has TRBV5-1 and TRBJ2-7; 11 nucleotides match TRBD1. Germline CDR1 is SGHRS and CDR2 is YFSETQ. CDR3 length: 15 amino acids. J was trimmed by 3 bases and V by 1 base; bases with no gene match: 3. The CDR3 loop reads CASSLSGTGGYEQYF. In DNA, the CDR3 is TGCGCCAGCAGCTTGTCCGGGACAGGGGGCTACGAGCAGTACTTC.